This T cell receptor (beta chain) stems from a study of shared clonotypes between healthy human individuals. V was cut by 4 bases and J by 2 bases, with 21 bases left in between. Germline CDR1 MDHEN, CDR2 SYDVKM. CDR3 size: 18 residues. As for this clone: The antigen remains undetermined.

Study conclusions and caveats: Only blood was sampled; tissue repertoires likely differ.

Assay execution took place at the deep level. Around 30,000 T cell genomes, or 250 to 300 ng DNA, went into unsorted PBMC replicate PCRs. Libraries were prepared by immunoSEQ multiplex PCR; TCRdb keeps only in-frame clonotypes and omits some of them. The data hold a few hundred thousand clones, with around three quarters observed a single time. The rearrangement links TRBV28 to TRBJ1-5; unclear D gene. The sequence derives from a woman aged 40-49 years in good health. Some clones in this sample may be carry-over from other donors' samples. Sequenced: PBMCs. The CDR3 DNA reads TGTGCCAGCAGTTCTGGGAAATTATCTCTAGACGGCAATCAGCCCCAGCATTTT. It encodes CASSSGKLSLDGNQPQHF.